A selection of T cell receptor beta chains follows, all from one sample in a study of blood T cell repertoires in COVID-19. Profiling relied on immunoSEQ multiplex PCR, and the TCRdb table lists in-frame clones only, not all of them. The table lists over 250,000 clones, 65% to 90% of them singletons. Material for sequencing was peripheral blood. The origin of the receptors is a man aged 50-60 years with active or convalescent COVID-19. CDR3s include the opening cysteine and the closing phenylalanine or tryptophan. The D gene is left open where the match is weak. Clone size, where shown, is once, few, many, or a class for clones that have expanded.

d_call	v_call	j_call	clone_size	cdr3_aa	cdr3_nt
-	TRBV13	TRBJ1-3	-	CASSPQGYSGNTIYF	TGTGCCAGCAGCCCCCAGGGTTACTCTGGAAACACCATATATTTT
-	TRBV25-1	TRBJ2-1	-	CASSESYTARQFF	TGTGCCAGCAGTGAATCGTATACCGCGCGGCAGTTCTTC
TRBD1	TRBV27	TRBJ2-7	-	CASSFRQGVGEQYF	TGTGCCAGCAGTTTCCGACAGGGGGTTGGCGAGCAGTACTTC
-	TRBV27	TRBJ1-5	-	CASSGIGGGNQPQHF	TGTGCCAGCAGTGGTATCGGGGGAGGCAATCAGCCCCAGCATTTT
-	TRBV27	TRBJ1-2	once	CASSLWGGQSYYGYTF	TGTGCCAGCAGTTTATGGGGGGGGCAGAGCTACTATGGCTACACCTTC
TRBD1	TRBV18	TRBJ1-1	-	CASSPPGTGGTEAFF	TGTGCCAGCTCACCACCTGGGACAGGGGGCACTGAAGCTTTCTTT
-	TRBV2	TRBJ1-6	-	CASSEAGGTGSPLHF	TGTGCCAGCAGTGAAGCCGGCGGCACCGGGTCACCCCTCCACTTT
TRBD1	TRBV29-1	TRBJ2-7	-	CSVADRVYEQYF	TGCAGCGTTGCCGACAGGGTCTACGAGCAGTACTTC
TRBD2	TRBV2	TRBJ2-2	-	CASSESGRASGELFF	TGTGCCAGCAGTGAGAGTGGGAGGGCTTCCGGGGAGCTGTTTTTT
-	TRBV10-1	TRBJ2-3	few	CASSERVPGTDTQYF	TGCGCCAGCAGTGAGCGGGTCCCCGGGACAGATACGCAGTATTTT
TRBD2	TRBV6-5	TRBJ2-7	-	CASTLTSGAYEQYF	TGTGCCAGCACCCTGACTAGCGGGGCCTACGAGCAGTACTTC
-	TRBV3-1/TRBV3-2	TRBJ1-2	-	CASSRGHGGYTF	TGTGCCAGCAGCCGAGGACACGGAGGCTACACCTTC
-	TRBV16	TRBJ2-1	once	CASSFTGTEQFF	TGTGCCAGCAGCTTCACAGGGACTGAGCAGTTCTTC
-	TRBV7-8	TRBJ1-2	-	CASRPRFGRGPYGYTF	TGTGCCAGCAGACCAAGGTTTGGCAGGGGTCCCTATGGCTACACCTTC
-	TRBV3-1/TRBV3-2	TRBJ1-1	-	CASSQAGMNTEAFF	TGTGCCAGCAGCCAAGCCGGGATGAACACTGAAGCTTTCTTT
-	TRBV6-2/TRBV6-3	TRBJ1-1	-	CASSYTGALNTEAFF	TGTGCCAGCAGTTACACTGGGGCCCTGAACACTGAAGCTTTCTTT
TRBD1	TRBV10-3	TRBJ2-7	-	CAISPTGIPYEQYF	TGTGCCATCAGCCCGACAGGGATCCCCTACGAGCAGTACTTC
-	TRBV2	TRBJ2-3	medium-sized	CASSRVPNTDTQYF	TGTGCCAGCTCCCGCGTACCGAACACAGATACGCAGTATTTT
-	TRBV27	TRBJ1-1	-	CASSPLPFWTGGVNTEAFF	TGTGCCAGCAGTCCCCTTCCCTTCTGGACGGGAGGGGTGAACACTGAAGCTTTCTTT
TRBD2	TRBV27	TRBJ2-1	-	CASAPSGTSNEQFF	TGTGCCAGCGCCCCTAGCGGGACCTCCAATGAGCAGTTCTTC
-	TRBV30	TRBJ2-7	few	CAWALVGAGYEQYF	TGTGCCTGGGCCCTCGTAGGGGCAGGCTACGAGCAGTACTTC
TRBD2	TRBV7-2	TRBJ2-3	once	CASSQSPSGSTQYF	TGTGCCAGCAGCCAAAGCCCTAGCGGGAGTACGCAGTATTTT
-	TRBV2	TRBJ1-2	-	CASRSGASSGYTF	TGTGCCTCCCGAAGCGGCGCGTCTAGCGGCTACACCTTC
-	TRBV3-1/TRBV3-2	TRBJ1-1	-	CASSHQGTEAFF	TGTGCCAGCAGCCACCAGGGCACTGAAGCTTTCTTT
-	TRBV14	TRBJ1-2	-	CASSRGQFYGYTF	TGTGCCAGCAGCCGAGGACAGTTTTATGGCTACACCTTC
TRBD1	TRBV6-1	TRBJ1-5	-	CASSERQGGNQPQHF	TGTGCCAGCAGTGAACGACAGGGAGGCAATCAGCCCCAGCATTTT
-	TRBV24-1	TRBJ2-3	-	CATSGPSGASGRADTQYF	TGTGCCACCAGTGGGCCCTCAGGGGCTAGCGGAAGGGCAGATACGCAGTATTTT
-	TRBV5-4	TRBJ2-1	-	CASSNFNEQFF	TGTGCCAGCAGCAACTTCAATGAGCAGTTCTTC
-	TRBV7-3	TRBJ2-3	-	CASSFEPTDTQYF	TGTGCCAGCAGCTTTGAGCCCACAGATACGCAGTATTTT
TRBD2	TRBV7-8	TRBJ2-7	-	CASSLARGYYEQYF	TGTGCCAGCAGCTTAGCGCGGGGGTACTACGAGCAGTACTTC
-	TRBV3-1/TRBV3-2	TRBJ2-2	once	CASSPIRGGAGELFF	TGTGCCAGCAGCCCAATCAGAGGGGGAGCCGGGGAGCTGTTTTTT
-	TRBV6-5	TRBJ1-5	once	CASSYEGGPQHF	TGTGCCAGCAGTTATGAGGGGGGGCCTCAGCATTTT
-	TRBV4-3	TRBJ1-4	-	CASSQDKIRDNNEKLFF	TGCGCCAGCAGCCAGGACAAGATACGGGACAACAATGAAAAACTGTTTTTT
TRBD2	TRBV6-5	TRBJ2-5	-	CASSGLAKGQETQYF	TGTGCCAGCAGCGGACTAGCGAAGGGGCAAGAGACCCAGTACTTC
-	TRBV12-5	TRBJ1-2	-	CASGRQSEASTF	TGTGCTAGTGGTCGCCAGTCAGAGGCGAGCACCTTC
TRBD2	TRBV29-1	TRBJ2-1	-	CSAGGTSGSHNEQFF	TGCAGCGCAGGAGGGACTAGCGGGAGTCACAATGAGCAGTTCTTC
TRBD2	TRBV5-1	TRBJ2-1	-	CASSFSGSSYNEQFF	TGCGCCAGCAGCTTTAGCGGGAGCTCCTACAATGAGCAGTTCTTC
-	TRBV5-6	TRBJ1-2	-	CASRTGNYGYTF	TGTGCCAGCAGGACAGGCAACTATGGCTACACCTTC
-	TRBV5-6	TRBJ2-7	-	CASSFADRTYEQYF	TGTGCCAGCAGCTTTGCGGACAGAACCTACGAGCAGTACTTC
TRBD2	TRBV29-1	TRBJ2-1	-	CSVGSTSGKSEQFF	TGCAGCGTTGGGTCGACTAGCGGGAAAAGTGAGCAGTTCTTC
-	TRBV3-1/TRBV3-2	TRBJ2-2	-	CASSLRGGTGELFF	TGTGCCAGCAGCCTGAGAGGGGGCACCGGGGAGCTGTTTTTT
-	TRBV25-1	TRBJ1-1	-	CASSGSVNTEAFF	TGTGCCAGCAGTGGCTCAGTGAACACTGAAGCTTTCTTT
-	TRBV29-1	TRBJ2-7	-	CSVEVNSYEQYF	TGCAGCGTTGAAGTCAACAGTTACGAGCAGTACTTC
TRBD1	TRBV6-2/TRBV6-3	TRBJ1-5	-	CASSYQLTGADQPQHF	TGTGCCAGCAGTTACCAATTAACAGGGGCGGATCAGCCCCAGCATTTT
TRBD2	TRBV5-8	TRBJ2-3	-	CASSHRGRDTQYF	TGTGCCAGCAGCCACCGCGGGAGAGATACGCAGTATTTT
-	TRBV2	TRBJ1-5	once	CASSEDYNQPQHF	TGTGCCAGCAGTGAAGATTACAATCAGCCCCAGCATTTT
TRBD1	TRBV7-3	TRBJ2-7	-	CASSLGQGFNEQYF	TGTGCCAGCAGCTTGGGACAGGGGTTCAACGAGCAGTACTTC
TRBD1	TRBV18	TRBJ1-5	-	CASSLEQGRNQPQHF	TGTGCCAGCTCACTTGAACAGGGGAGGAATCAGCCCCAGCATTTT
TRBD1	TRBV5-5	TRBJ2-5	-	CASSQGATMDQETQYF	TGTGCCAGCAGTCAGGGGGCGACGATGGACCAAGAGACCCAGTACTTC
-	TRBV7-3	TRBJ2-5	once	CASSSRVQETQYF	TGTGCCAGCAGCTCCAGGGTACAAGAGACCCAGTACTTC
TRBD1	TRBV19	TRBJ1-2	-	CASSETGTGVYGYTF	TGTGCCAGTAGTGAAACCGGGACAGGGGTTTATGGCTACACCTTC
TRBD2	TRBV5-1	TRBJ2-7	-	CASSPLTSGSYEQYF	TGCGCCAGCAGCCCTCTAACTAGCGGATCCTACGAGCAGTACTTC
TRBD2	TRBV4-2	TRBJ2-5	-	CASSQDLGREETQYF	TGTGCCAGCAGCCAAGATCTGGGGCGGGAGGAGACCCAGTACTTC
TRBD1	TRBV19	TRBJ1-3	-	CATRDRPGNTIYF	TGTGCCACCCGGGACAGGCCTGGAAACACCATATATTTT
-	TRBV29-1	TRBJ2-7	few	CSVEVASYEQYF	TGCAGCGTTGAGGTAGCATCCTACGAGCAGTACTTC